This passage covers 19 T cell receptor beta chains from one sample sequenced in a study of blood T cell repertoires in COVID-19. The assay was immunoSEQ multiplex PCR, and TCRdb's table has in-frame clones only and misses some. The table has approximately 170,000 clones, about 83% seen once. Sequencing input: peripheral blood. The receptors here all came from an older woman who had recovered from COVID-19.

The chain combines TRBV7-9 with TRBJ1-4, with TRBD1 identical over 8 bases. With 7 bases clipped from V and 7 bases from J, the junction kept 11 bases outside the gene matches. CDR3 length equals 15 residues. Germline loops: CDR1 SEHNR, CDR2 FQNEAQ (reference sequence). The CDR3 nucleotides read TGTGCCAGCACCAACCGACAGGGGTGGAGTGAAAAACTGTTTTTT. It codes for CASTNRQGWSEKLFF.

This chain uses TRBV15 with TRBJ2-5; 9 bases fit TRBD1. The V gene's germline CDR1 is LNHNV and CDR2 YYDKDF (reference sequence). Germline trimming cut 4 bases from V and 1 base from J; bases unmatched to any gene: 7. The CDR3 is made up of 16 amino acids. As DNA, the CDR3 is TGTGCCACCAGCAAGCGGGACAGGGAGGCCCAAGAGACCCAGTACTTC. Its protein is CATSKRDREAQETQYF.

V and J are TRBV6-5 and TRBJ2-3; no clear D. Germline V gene data show CDR1 as MNHEY and CDR2 as SVGAGI. The CDR3 covers 15 residues. V was trimmed by 6 bases and J by 0 bases, leaving 13 bases between them. The CDR3 sequence is CASRAGPTSTDTQYF. CDR3 nucleotides: TGTGCCAGCAGAGCTGGGCCCACTAGCACAGATACGCAGTATTTT.

The chain is built from TRBV7-3 and TRBJ2-5; 10 bases agree with TRBD1. Looked up from germline, CDR1 is SGHTA and CDR2 is FQGTGA. The CDR3 runs to 16 residues. V lost 0 bases and J lost 5; bases outside the gene matches: 6. Here the CDR3 DNA reads TGTGCCAGCAGCTTAACCCACAGGGGACAGGGGGAGACCCAGTACTTC. Translation gives CASSLTHRGQGETQYF.

V gene TRBV2 combines with J gene TRBJ1-5; tentatively, D is TRBD1 (5 bases). The CDR3 is made up of 13 amino acids. Germline V gives CDR1 SNHLY, CDR2 FYNNEI. V was pared by 10 bases and J by 3 bases, with 13 bases between. The DNA for the CDR3 is TGTGCCACCAACCGACAGAACAATCAGCCCCAGCATTTT. It specifies CATNRQNNQPQHF.

This clone was observed a handful of times. The CDR3 is CASSPPRAGGPGDTQYF. CDR3 DNA sequence: TGTGCCAGCAGTCCCCCCCGAGCGGGGGGGCCCGGGGATACGCAGTATTTT. J is TRBJ2-3 and V is TRBV6-6; 10 nucleotides align to TRBD2. The CDR3 extends over 17 amino acids. The J segment lost 6 bases and the V segment lost 5 bases, leaving 14 bases of the junction unmatched. The germline gives CDR1 MNHNY, CDR2 SVGAGI (reference sequence).

V usage is TRBV7-3 and J usage is TRBJ2-1, with D possibly being TRBD2 (6 bases). V lost 1 base and J 3 bases, leaving 16 bases between the germline ends. Germline V lookup: CDR1 SGHTA, CDR2 FQGTGA. This CDR3 is built from 17 residues. CDR3 DNA: TGTGCCAGCAGCTTAAGTGTGTGGCGGGAAGACTACAATGAGCAGTTCTTC. Translated, it gives CASSLSVWREDYNEQFF.

The rearrangement links TRBV6-5 to TRBJ1-2; D possibly corresponds to TRBD1 (5 bases). This CDR3 contains 15 residues. From germline, CDR1 is MNHEY and CDR2 SVGAGI. V lost 6 bases, J lost 4 bases, and 18 bases lay in between. The CDR3 nucleotides are TGTGCCAGCAGACCGCGGGGCGGGACCCGCTATGGCTACACCTTC. It encodes CASRPRGGTRYGYTF.

This chain links TRBV6-5 with TRBJ2-3; D might be TRBD2 (5 bases). Germline V gene data show CDR1 as MNHEY and CDR2 as SVGAGI. This CDR3 is built from 12 residues. V shed 8 bases and J shed 0 bases, with 6 bases lying between them. CDR3 nucleotide sequence: TGTGCCAGCGCGGGTAGCACAGATACGCAGTATTTT. Its protein is CASAGSTDTQYF.

V gene TRBV18 combines with J gene TRBJ1-2; D is unresolved. The CDR3 covers 15 residues. Germline loops: CDR1 KGHSH, CDR2 LQKENI. The V gene lost 2 bases and the J gene lost 3 bases, with 13 bases spanning the gap. The CDR3 spells CASSPGQAPDYGYTF. The CDR3 nucleotides are TGTGCCAGCTCACCAGGGCAGGCTCCTGACTATGGCTACACCTTC.

The chain has TRBV5-5 and TRBJ2-7; 9 bases match TRBD1. The CDR3 is 15 residues long. Germline V gives CDR1 SGHKS, CDR2 YYEKEE (reference sequence). V shed 3 bases and J 2 bases; nucleotides not matched to a gene: 6. The CDR3 protein is CASSWGQGPTYEQYF. The DNA for the CDR3 is TGTGCCAGCAGCTGGGGACAGGGCCCTACCTACGAGCAGTACTTC. Based on the CDR3 plus reference TRBV5-5 and TRBJ2-7, the full variable domain is DAGVTQSPTHLIKTRGQQVTLRCSPISGHKSVSWYQQVLGQGPQFIFQYYEKEERGRGNFPDRFSARQFPNYSSELNVNALLLGDSALYLCASSWGQGPTYEQYFGPGTRLTVT.

The J gene is TRBJ2-1, the V gene TRBV6-2 or TRBV6-3; the D is unclear. Germline assignment: CDR1 MNHEY and CDR2 SVGEGT. The ends were cut back, 1 base at V and 15 bases at J, with 22 bases in the middle. The CDR3 length is 15 residues. The CDR3 reads CASSYFPQRPMVSFF. CDR3 sequence (DNA): TGTGCCAGCAGTTACTTCCCCCAGAGGCCCATGGTTTCGTTCTTC.

This clone was counted many times. V is TRBV11-1 and J is TRBJ1-1, with D possibly TRBD1 on 5 matching bases. The CDR3 consists of 13 residues. The germline V gene has CDR1 SGHAT and CDR2 FQDESV (reference sequence). V shed 1 base and J shed 5 bases, with 8 bases lying between them. The chain's CDR3 is CASSLEGLTEAFF. CDR3 DNA: TGTGCCAGCAGCTTAGAGGGGCTGACTGAAGCTTTCTTT. The complete variable domain, with remaining parts taken from reference TRBV11-1 and TRBJ1-1, reads EAEVAQSPRYKITEKSQAVAFWCDPISGHATLYWYRQILGQGPELLVQFQDESVVDDSQLPKDRFSAERLKGVDSTLKIQPAELGDSAMYLCASSLEGLTEAFFGQGTRLTVV.

CDR3: CASSPGRVWAQHF. CDR3 bases: TGTGCCAGCAGCCCCGGGCGGGTGTGGGCCCAGCATTTT. V and J are TRBV5-8 and TRBJ1-5; D gene ambiguous. Trimming shortened V by 4 bases and J by 11 bases, and 16 bases separated the two germline ends. This CDR3 has 13 residues. Per the germline V gene, CDR1 is SGHTS and CDR2 is YDEGEE. The full variable domain, rest sourced from reference TRBV5-8 and TRBJ1-5, is EAGVTQSPTHLIKTRGQQATLRCSPISGHTSVYWYQQALGLGLQFLLWYDEGEERNRGNFPPRFSGRQFPNYSSELNVNALELEDSALYLCASSPGRVWAQHFGDGTRLSIL.

The V and J genes are TRBV18 and TRBJ2-1; D is possibly TRBD1 (6 bases). Trimming pared 6 bases from V and 4 bases from J, leaving 16 bases between. Germline V gene sequence: CDR1 KGHSH, CDR2 LQKENI. The CDR3 is made up of 15 amino acids. In nucleotides, the CDR3 is TGTGCCAGCTCGCTACAGGGTTTGGGGTACAATGAGCAGTTCTTC. The encoded protein is CASSLQGLGYNEQFF.

The rearrangement joins TRBV5-1 to TRBJ1-2, with TRBD1 identical over 7 bases. The V gene end was trimmed by 4 bases and the J gene end by 4 bases; junction bases not matched to a gene: 13. Germline V CDR1 and CDR2: SGHRS, YFSETQ. This CDR3 region has 16 residues. CDR3 nucleotide sequence: TGCGCCAGCAGCCTTCCAGGACAGGAGCCTCTCTATGGCTACACCTTC. Its translation is CASSLPGQEPLYGYTF.

V usage is TRBV7-2 and J usage is TRBJ2-7; 9 nucleotides line up with TRBD1. Losses at the gene ends were 2 bases for V and 5 bases for J; bases not matched to a gene: 4. The CDR3 spans 14 residues. In germline, CDR1 is SGHTA, CDR2 FQGNSA. The CDR3 DNA is TGTGCCAGCAGCTTAACAGGGGGCGGCGACGAGCAGTACTTC. This gives the protein CASSLTGGGDEQYF.

V gene TRBV2 combines with J gene TRBJ2-4; the D gene is possibly TRBD1 (6 bases). The V gene lost 1 base and the J gene lost 11 bases, with 18 bases spanning the gap. Germline CDR1 SNHLY, CDR2 FYNNEI. CDR3 length: 15 amino acids. The CDR3 is CASSEVGGLGGVQYF. The DNA of the CDR3 is TGTGCCAGCAGTGAAGTTGGGGGCCTGGGTGGGGTTCAGTACTTC. The full variable domain, with the rest looked up from reference TRBV2 and TRBJ2-4, is EPEVTQTPSHQVTQMGQEVILRCVPISNHLYFYWYRQILGQKVEFLVSFYNNEISEKSEIFDDQFSVERPDGSNFTLKIRSTKLEDSAMYFCASSEVGGLGGVQYFGAGTRLSVL.

The chain couples TRBV2 to TRBJ1-5, with D perhaps TRBD1 (6 bases). V was pared by 3 bases and J by 5 bases, with 11 bases between. Germline CDR1 reads SNHLY; CDR2 reads FYNNEI. CDR3 length: 14 residues. The CDR3 region is CASSENRDDQPQHF. The CDR3 DNA reads as TGTGCCAGCAGTGAGAACAGGGATGATCAGCCCCAGCATTTT.